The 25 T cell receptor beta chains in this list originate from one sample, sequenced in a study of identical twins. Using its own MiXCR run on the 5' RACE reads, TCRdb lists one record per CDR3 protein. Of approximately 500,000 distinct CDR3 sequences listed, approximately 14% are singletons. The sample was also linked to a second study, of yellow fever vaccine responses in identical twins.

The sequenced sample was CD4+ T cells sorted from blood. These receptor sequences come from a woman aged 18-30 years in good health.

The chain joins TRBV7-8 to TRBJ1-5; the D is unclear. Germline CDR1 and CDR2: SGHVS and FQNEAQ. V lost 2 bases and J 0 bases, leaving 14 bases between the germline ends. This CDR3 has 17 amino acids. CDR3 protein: CASSLTYLNGSNQPQHF. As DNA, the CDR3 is TGTGCCAGCAGCTTAACCTATCTCAACGGTAGCAATCAGCCCCAGCATTTT.

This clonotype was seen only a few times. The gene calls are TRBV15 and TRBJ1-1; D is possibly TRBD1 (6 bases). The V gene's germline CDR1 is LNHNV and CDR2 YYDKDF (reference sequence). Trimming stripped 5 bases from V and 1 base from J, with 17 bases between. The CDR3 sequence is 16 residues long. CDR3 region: CATSGGTPLGNTEAFF. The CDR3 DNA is TGTGCCACCAGCGGCGGGACACCCTTGGGGAACACTGAAGCTTTCTTT.

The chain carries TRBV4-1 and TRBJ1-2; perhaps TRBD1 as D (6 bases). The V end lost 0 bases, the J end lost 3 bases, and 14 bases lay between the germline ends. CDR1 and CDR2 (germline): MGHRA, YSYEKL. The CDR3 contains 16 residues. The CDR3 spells CASSQEGTGWDYGYTF. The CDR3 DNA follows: TGCGCCAGCAGCCAAGAGGGTACAGGGTGGGACTATGGCTACACCTTC.

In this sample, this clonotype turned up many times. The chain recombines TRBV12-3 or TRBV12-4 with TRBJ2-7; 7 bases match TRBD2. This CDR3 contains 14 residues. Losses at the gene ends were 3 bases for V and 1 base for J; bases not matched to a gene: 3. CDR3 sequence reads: CASSLRELSYEQYF. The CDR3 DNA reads TGTGCCAGCAGTTTGCGGGAGCTATCCTACGAGCAGTACTTC.

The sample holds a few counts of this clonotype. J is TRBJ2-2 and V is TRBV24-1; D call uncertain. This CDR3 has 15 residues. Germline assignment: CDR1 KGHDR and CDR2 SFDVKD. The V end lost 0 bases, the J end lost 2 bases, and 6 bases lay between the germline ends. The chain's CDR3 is CATSDLGSNTGELFF. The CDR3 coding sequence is TGTGCCACCAGTGATTTGGGCAGTAACACCGGGGAGCTGTTTTTT.

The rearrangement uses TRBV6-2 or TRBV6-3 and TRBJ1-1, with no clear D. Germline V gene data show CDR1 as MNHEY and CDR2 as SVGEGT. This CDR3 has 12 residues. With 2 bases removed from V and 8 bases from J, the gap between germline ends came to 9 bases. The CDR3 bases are TGTGCCAGCAGTTACAGTAAATCCGAAGCTTTCTTT. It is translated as CASSYSKSEAFF.

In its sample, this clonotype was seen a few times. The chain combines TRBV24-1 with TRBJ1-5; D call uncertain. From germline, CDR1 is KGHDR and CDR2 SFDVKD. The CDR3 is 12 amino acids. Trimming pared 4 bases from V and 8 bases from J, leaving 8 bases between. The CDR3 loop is CATSDTSEPQHF. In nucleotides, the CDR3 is TGTGCCACCAGTGACACCAGTGAGCCCCAGCATTTT.

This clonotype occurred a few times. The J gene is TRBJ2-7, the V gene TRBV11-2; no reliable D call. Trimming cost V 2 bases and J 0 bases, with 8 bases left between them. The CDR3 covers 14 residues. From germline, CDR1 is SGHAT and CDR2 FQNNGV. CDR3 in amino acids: CASSLSQFSYEQYV. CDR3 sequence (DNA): TGTGCCAGCAGCTTATCCCAATTCTCCTACGAGCAGTACGTC.

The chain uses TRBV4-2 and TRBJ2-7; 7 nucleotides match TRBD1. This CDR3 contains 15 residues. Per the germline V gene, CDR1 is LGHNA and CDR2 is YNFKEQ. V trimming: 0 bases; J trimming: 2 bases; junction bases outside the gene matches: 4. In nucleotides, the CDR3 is TGTGCCAGCAGCCAAGATCACGGGACAGCCTACGAGCAGTACTTC. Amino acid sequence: CASSQDHGTAYEQYF.

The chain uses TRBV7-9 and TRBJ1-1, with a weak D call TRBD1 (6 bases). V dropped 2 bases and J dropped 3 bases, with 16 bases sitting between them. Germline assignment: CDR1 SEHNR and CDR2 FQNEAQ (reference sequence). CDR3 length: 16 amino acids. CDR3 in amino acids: CASSLTGFFGDTEAFF. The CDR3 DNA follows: TGTGCCAGCAGCTTAACAGGGTTCTTCGGAGACACTGAAGCTTTCTTT.

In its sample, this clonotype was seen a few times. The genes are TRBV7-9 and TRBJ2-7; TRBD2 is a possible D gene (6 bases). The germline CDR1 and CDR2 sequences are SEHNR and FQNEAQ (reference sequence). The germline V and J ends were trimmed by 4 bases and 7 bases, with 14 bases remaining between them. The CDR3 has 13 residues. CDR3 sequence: CASSYSFRGEQYF. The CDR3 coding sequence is TGTGCCAGCAGCTATTCTTTTCGGGGGGAGCAGTACTTC. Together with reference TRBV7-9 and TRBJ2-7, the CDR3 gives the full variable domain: DTGVSQNPRHKITKRGQNVTFRCDPISEHNRLYWYRQTLGQGPEFLTYFQNEAQLEKSRLLSDRFSAERPKGSFSTLEIQRTEQGDSAMYLCASSYSFRGEQYFGPGTRLTVT.

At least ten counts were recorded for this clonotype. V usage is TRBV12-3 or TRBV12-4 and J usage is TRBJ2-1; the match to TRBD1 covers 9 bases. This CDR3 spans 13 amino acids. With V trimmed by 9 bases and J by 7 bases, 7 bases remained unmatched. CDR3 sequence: CASLQGARNEQFF. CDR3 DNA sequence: TGTGCCAGTTTACAGGGGGCTCGGAATGAGCAGTTCTTC.

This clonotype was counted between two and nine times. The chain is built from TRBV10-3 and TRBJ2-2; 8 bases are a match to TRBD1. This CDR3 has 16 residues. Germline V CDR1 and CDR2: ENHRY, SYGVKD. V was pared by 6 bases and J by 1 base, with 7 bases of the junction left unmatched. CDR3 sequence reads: CAISKRDRLNTGELFF. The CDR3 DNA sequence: TGTGCCATCAGCAAAAGGGACAGGTTGAACACCGGGGAGCTGTTTTTT.

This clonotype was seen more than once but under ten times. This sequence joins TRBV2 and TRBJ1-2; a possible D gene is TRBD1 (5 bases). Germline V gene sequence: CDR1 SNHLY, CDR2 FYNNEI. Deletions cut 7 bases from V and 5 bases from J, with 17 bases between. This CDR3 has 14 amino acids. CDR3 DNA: TGTGCCAGCACTGGAACAAGGGGACCTTATGGCTACACCTTC. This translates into CASTGTRGPYGYTF. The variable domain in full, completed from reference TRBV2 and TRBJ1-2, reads EPEVTQTPSHQVTQMGQEVILRCVPISNHLYFYWYRQILGQKVEFLVSFYNNEISEKSEIFDDQFSVERPDGSNFTLKIRSTKLEDSAMYFCASTGTRGPYGYTFGSGTRLTVV.

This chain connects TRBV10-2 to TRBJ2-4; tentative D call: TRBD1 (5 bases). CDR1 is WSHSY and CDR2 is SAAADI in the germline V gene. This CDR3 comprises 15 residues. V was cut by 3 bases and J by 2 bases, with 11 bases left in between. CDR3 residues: CASSELRGTKNIQYF. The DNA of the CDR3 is TGCGCCAGCAGTGAATTAAGGGGAACCAAAAACATTCAGTACTTC.

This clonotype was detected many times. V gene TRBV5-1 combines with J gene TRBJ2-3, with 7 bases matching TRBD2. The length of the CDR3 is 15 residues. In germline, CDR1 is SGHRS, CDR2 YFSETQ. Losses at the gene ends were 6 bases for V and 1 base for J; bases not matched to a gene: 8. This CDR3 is CASKLGGTGTDTQYF. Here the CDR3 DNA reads TGCGCCAGCAAGTTGGGGGGGACCGGCACAGATACGCAGTATTTT. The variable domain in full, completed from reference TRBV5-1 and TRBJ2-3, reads KAGVTQTPRYLIKTRGQQVTLSCSPISGHRSVSWYQQTPGQGLQFLFEYFSETQRNKGNFPGRFSGRQFSNSRSEMNVSTLELGDSALYLCASKLGGTGTDTQYFGPGTRLTVL.

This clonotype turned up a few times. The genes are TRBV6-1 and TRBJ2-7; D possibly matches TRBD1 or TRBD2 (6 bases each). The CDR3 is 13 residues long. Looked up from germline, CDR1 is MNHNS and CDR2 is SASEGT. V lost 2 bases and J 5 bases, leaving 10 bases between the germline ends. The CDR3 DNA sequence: TGTGCCAGCAGTGAAAGGGGGGTAAACGAGCAGTACGTC. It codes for CASSERGVNEQYV.

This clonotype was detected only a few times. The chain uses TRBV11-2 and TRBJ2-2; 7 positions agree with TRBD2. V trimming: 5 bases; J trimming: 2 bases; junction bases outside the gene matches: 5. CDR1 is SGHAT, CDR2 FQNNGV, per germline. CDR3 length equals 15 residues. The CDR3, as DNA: TGTGCCAGCAGCACTTCTAGCGGTAACACCGGGGAGCTGTTTTTT. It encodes CASSTSSGNTGELFF.

CDR3 DNA sequence: TGTGCCAGTACCCCCCAGGACAGGCACACAGATACGCAGTATTTT. This encodes CASTPQDRHTDTQYF. V usage is TRBV19 and J usage is TRBJ2-3, with 7 bases aligning to TRBD1. The CDR3 is made up of 15 amino acids. Per the germline V gene, CDR1 is LNHDA and CDR2 is SQIVND (reference sequence). The trim removed 7 bases at V and 2 bases at J, leaving 9 bases unmatched.

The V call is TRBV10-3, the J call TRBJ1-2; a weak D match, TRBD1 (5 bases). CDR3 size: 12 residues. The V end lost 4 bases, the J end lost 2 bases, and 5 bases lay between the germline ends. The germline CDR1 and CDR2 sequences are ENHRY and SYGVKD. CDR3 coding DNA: TGTGCCATCAGTGGGACAAACTATGGCTACACCTTC. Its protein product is CAISGTNYGYTF.

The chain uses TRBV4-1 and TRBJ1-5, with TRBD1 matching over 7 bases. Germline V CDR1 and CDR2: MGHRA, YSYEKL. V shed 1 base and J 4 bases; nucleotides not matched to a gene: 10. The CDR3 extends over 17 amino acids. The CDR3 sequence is CASSQGGDSRGNQPQHF. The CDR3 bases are TGCGCCAGCAGCCAAGGGGGGGATAGCAGGGGGAATCAGCCCCAGCATTTT.

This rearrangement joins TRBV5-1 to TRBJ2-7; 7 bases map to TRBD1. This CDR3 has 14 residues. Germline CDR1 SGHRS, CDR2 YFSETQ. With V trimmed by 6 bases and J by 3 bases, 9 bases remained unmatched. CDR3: CASTFDRDLYEQYF. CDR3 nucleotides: TGCGCCAGCACCTTTGACAGGGACCTCTACGAGCAGTACTTC.

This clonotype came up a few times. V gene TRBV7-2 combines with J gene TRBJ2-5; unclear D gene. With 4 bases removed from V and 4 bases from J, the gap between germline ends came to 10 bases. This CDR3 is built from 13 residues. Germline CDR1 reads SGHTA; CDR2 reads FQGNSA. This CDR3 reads CASSSRYPETQYF. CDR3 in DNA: TGTGCCAGCAGCTCTAGATACCCAGAGACCCAGTACTTC.

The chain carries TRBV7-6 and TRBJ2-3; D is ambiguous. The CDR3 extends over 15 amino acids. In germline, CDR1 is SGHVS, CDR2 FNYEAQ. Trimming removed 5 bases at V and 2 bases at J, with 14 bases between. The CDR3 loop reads CASSPRASDTDTQYF. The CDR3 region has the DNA TGTGCCAGCAGCCCAAGGGCTTCAGACACAGATACGCAGTATTTT. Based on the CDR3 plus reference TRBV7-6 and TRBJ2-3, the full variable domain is GAGVSQSPRYKVTKRGQDVALRCDPISGHVSLYWYRQALGQGPEFLTYFNYEAQQDKSGLPNDRFSAERPEGSISTLTIQRTEQRDSAMYRCASSPRASDTDTQYFGPGTRLTVL.

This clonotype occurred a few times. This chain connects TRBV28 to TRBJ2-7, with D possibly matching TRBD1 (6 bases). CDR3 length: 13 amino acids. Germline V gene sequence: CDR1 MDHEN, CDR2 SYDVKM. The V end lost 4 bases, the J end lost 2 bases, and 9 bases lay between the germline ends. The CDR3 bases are TGTGCCAGCAGTTCCGGGACACCCTACGAGCAGTACGTC. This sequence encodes CASSSGTPYEQYV.